This TCR beta chain was recorded in a study of T cells in Graves' hyperthyroidism and ophthalmopathy. Study-level information: The initial diagnosis was the point when peripheral blood was collected, ahead of any treatment.

Disease duration under 2 months; hyperthyroidism patients were aged 18 to 65. Exclusion followed for patients with uncontrolled infection, other autoimmune disease, pregnancy or lactation. Study outcomes and limitations: By a 13 V-J model, ophthalmopathy was set apart from stable hyperthyroidism.

CDR1 and CDR2 from the germline V gene are MDHEN and SYDVKM. V dropped 6 bases and J dropped 2 bases, with 23 bases sitting between them. The CDR3 sequence is 17 residues long. The investigators amplified TCR beta CDR3 regions from RNA transcripts. HTBI primers were employed in a first-round RT-PCR of the TCR CDR3. TCRdb itself ran the multiplex PCR reads through MiXCR, one entry per CDR3 protein. The sample has around 760,000 distinct CDR3 sequences, approximately 36% seen once; the top ten hold 30% to 40%. This clonotype turned up a few times. Antigen specificity is unknown. The V call is TRBV28, the J call TRBJ2-7; D is perhaps TRBD1 or TRBD2 (5 bases each). Material for sequencing was blood. This sequence was found in a woman between 40 and 55 years old with Graves' hyperthyroidism. For the CDR3, the DNA is TGTGCCAGCAGCCCATCCCGGGGCGGCAGAGGAACCTACGAGCAGTACTTC. Translation gives CASSPSRGGRGTYEQYF.